The rows below give T cell receptor beta chains drawn from one sample of a study of spatial heterogeneity in lung cancer. TCRdb reprocessed the 5' RACE reads with MiXCR, giving one entry per CDR3 protein. The sample yields 55,000 to 70,000 distinct CDR3 sequences, approximately 6% seen once. This material consisted of PBMCs, taken at surgery. The receptors were gathered from a female donor with early-stage non-small cell lung cancer. CDR3s include the opening cysteine and the closing phenylalanine or tryptophan. Fields, in order: J gene, V gene, CDR3 length, CDR3 protein.

>TRBJ2-7|TRBV28|15
CASSLKGQVTYEQYF
>TRBJ2-1|TRBV29-1|15
CSVEETSGRINEQFF
>TRBJ1-5|TRBV7-9|17
CASSLPTGGKDNQPQHF
>TRBJ2-5|TRBV24-1|16
CATSETQVGSQETQYF
>TRBJ1-1|TRBV6-5|14
CASSYVWGGAEAFF
>TRBJ2-7|TRBV6-5|14
CASTRTVSSYEQYF
>TRBJ1-6|TRBV27|13
CASSFPGGSPLHF
>TRBJ1-4|TRBV10-3|13
CAIRFREDEKLFF
>TRBJ2-5|TRBV9|14
CASSVEGTEETQYF
>TRBJ2-1|TRBV7-3|18
CASSLTLLSGISYNEQFF
>TRBJ2-7|TRBV4-1|15
CASSQERRGGYEQYF
>TRBJ1-6|TRBV4-1|15
CASSQEPAENSPLHF
>TRBJ2-7|TRBV28|16
CASSLASGGYSYEQYF
>TRBJ2-2|TRBV7-9|15
CASIRGTPNTGELFF
>TRBJ2-1|TRBV7-3|12
CASSPSPNEQFF
>TRBJ2-1|TRBV5-1|14
CASSLVEGMSEQFF
>TRBJ2-5|TRBV5-1|14
CASSLSGVKETQYF
>TRBJ2-2|TRBV28|17
CASSLLGSGGANGELFF
>TRBJ1-1|TRBV6-6|12
CASSRDSRGAFF
>TRBJ2-1|TRBV5-1|14
CASSQGAPYNEQFF
>TRBJ2-1|TRBV7-2|13
CASRHKINNEQFF
>TRBJ2-7|TRBV9|14
CASSVDGLAEEQYF
>TRBJ2-3|TRBV5-1|15
CASSLEQPSTDTQYF
>TRBJ2-1|TRBV21-1|19
CASSSQDRGQEPFYNEQFF
>TRBJ2-1|TRBV12-3/TRBV12-4|12
CACGGLVNEQFF
>TRBJ2-1|TRBV30|16
CAWSPRGGLSYNEQFF
>TRBJ2-1|TRBV18|12
CASSPPGGPRYF
>TRBJ2-7|TRBV6-5|14
CASSHGQELYEQYF
>TRBJ1-2|TRBV5-1|14
CASSSNRGDYGYTF
>TRBJ1-3|TRBV10-3|14
CAISPGQSGNTIYF
>TRBJ1-5|TRBV10-2|15
CASSDRQGVNQPQHF
>TRBJ2-3|TRBV4-2|18
CASSQVSSGGAGEDTQYF
>TRBJ2-5|TRBV30|14
CAWSTSVVGETQYF
>TRBJ2-5|TRBV7-2|16
CASSSGLAGIQETQYF
>TRBJ1-6|TRBV28|11
CASSDRDRVSF
>TRBJ2-7|TRBV5-4|15
CASSLGRERSYEQYF
>TRBJ1-5|TRBV7-6|16
CASSLAAGYSNQPQHF
>TRBJ1-5|TRBV2|13
CASSIDRNQPQHF
>TRBJ2-3|TRBV30|13
CAWSLTGTDTQYF
>TRBJ2-1|TRBV2|15
CASTESGGTGNEQFF
>TRBJ2-4|TRBV13|11
CASSLGNIQYF
>TRBJ2-5|TRBV6-5|15
CASSYSRGSQETQYF
>TRBJ1-4|TRBV5-1|15
CASSLEGRTHEKLFF
>TRBJ2-2|TRBV29-1|15
CSVLPGTENTGELFF
>TRBJ2-5|TRBV6-2/TRBV6-3|17
CASGLEDYIGPWETQYF